Below, 12 T cell receptor beta chains from the same sample are listed, as sequenced in a study of identical twins' blood T cells. TCRdb reprocessed the 5' RACE reads with MiXCR, giving one entry per CDR3 protein. The sample consists of fewer than 450,000 distinct CDR3 sequences, about 28% of them appearing once. The sequencing input was PBMCs. All receptors come from a woman aged 18-50 years in good health.

CDR3: CASSHRQGHEQFF. The CDR3 DNA reads TGTGCCAGCAGCCACCGACAGGGCCATGAGCAGTTCTTC. The chain is built from TRBV14 and TRBJ2-1; 7 nucleotides line up with TRBD1. Unmatched junction bases numbered 4, after V lost 3 bases and J lost 8 bases. This CDR3 has 13 amino acids. Germline assignment: CDR1 SGHDN and CDR2 FVKESK.

This clonotype occurred a few times. V and J are TRBV9 and TRBJ2-5, with D perhaps matching TRBD1 (5 bases). CDR3 length: 13 amino acids. The germline gives CDR1 SGDLS, CDR2 YYNGEE. The V end lost 2 bases, the J end lost 5 bases, and 10 bases lay between the germline ends. CDR3 sequence reads: CASSVGPGETQYF. DNA of the CDR3: TGTGCCAGCAGCGTTGGACCAGGGGAGACCCAGTACTTC.

In its sample, this clonotype was seen a few times. The chain has TRBV6-1 and TRBJ2-7, with 8 bases identical to TRBD2. The CDR3 covers 14 residues. With 8 bases clipped from V and 3 bases from J, the junction kept 9 bases outside the gene matches. CDR1 MNHNS and CDR2 SASEGT come from the germline V gene. CDR3 coding DNA: TGTGCCAGCCAGGCCCTAGCGGGCGTCTACGAGCAGTACTTC. The encoded protein is CASQALAGVYEQYF.

The rearrangement joins TRBV20-1 to TRBJ2-5, with 7 bases lining up with TRBD2. Germline CDR1 is DFQATT and CDR2 is SNEGSKA (reference sequence). J gave up 8 bases and V 3 bases, and 9 bases lay outside the gene matches. The CDR3 runs 13 residues. The CDR3 protein is CSASPSGHDTQYF. As DNA, the CDR3 is TGCAGTGCTAGTCCTAGCGGCCATGATACCCAGTACTTC.

The gene calls are TRBV6-2 or TRBV6-3 and TRBJ2-1, with 8 nucleotides matching TRBD2. CDR3 length: 15 residues. Germline lookup yields CDR1 MNHEY and CDR2 SVGEGT. The J segment lost 2 bases and the V segment lost 5 bases, leaving 5 bases of the junction unmatched. The CDR3 coding sequence is TGTGCCAGCAGTGAACTAGCGGCAACCTACAATGAGCAGTTCTTC. Its translation is CASSELAATYNEQFF.

This clonotype is a singleton in its sample. The chain recombines TRBV29-1 with TRBJ2-1; D is possibly TRBD2 (6 bases). With 3 bases removed from V and 5 bases from J, the gap between germline ends came to 14 bases. The CDR3 contains 14 residues. Germline lookup yields CDR1 SQVTM and CDR2 ANQGSEA. Written as DNA, the CDR3 is TGCAGCGTTGATCGCCTAGCGAGTAACAATGAGCAGTTCTTC. This codes for CSVDRLASNNEQFF.

This clonotype has a count of ten or more. The rearrangement links TRBV18 to TRBJ1-1, with D perhaps TRBD1 (6 bases). This CDR3 comprises 15 residues. The V end was cut by 3 bases, the J end by 5 bases, with 16 bases between. Per the germline V gene, CDR1 is KGHSH and CDR2 is LQKENI. CDR3 coding DNA: TGTGCCAGCTCACCTATCAGGGGCCACCTAACTGAAGCTTTCTTT. This codes for CASSPIRGHLTEAFF. Complete variable domain (other parts from reference TRBV18 and TRBJ1-1): NAGVMQNPRHLVRRRGQEARLRCSPMKGHSHVYWYRQLPEEGLKFMVYLQKENIIDESGMPKERFSAEFPKEGPSILRIQQVVRGDSAAYFCASSPIRGHLTEAFFGQGTRLTVV.

The CDR3 nucleotides read TGTGCCAGCATAAGCGGCTCCTACAATGAGCAGTTCTTC. This codes for CASISGSYNEQFF. The J gene is TRBJ2-1, the V gene TRBV11-3; D is perhaps TRBD2 (5 bases). The germline CDR1 and CDR2 sequences are SGHNT and YENEEA. This CDR3 has 13 amino acids. The ends were cut back, 7 bases at V and 0 bases at J, with 7 bases in the middle. The entire variable domain, with the rest obtained from reference TRBV11-3 and TRBJ2-1, is as follows: EAGVVQSPRYKIIEKKQPVAFWCNPISGHNTLYWYLQNLGQGPELLIRYENEEAVDDSQLPKDRFSAERLKGVDSTLKIQPAELGDSAVYLCASISGSYNEQFFGPGTRLTVL.

This chain uses TRBV14 with TRBJ2-2, with a possible D match to TRBD2 (6 bases). The CDR3 extends over 15 amino acids. Germline CDR1 reads SGHDN; CDR2 reads FVKESK. The germline V and J ends were trimmed by 0 bases and 4 bases, with 9 bases remaining between them. The CDR3 here is CASSQDYGSTGELFF. The CDR3 DNA reads TGTGCCAGCAGCCAAGATTACGGGAGCACCGGGGAGCTGTTTTTT.

This chain uses TRBV10-2 with TRBJ2-3; D unclear. The CDR3 has 14 residues. Trimming pared 9 bases from V and 0 bases from J, leaving 13 bases between. Germline-derived CDR1 and CDR2 are WSHSY and SAAADI. Here the CDR3 DNA reads TGCGCCAGAGGTGGGCAGTCTAGCACAGATACGCAGTATTTT. Protein: CARGGQSSTDTQYF.

This rearrangement joins TRBV7-8 to TRBJ2-2; possibly TRBD2 for D (6 bases). This CDR3 is 16 amino acids long. The germline V gene encodes CDR1 SGHVS and CDR2 FQNEAQ. The CDR3 protein is CANERGVERATGELFF. The CDR3 coding sequence is TGTGCTAACGAACGCGGGGTCGAGCGAGCCACCGGGGAGCTGTTTTTT.

The sample holds a few counts of this clonotype. The J gene is TRBJ1-1, the V gene TRBV2, with TRBD1 identical over 9 bases. This CDR3 has 17 amino acids. CDR1 is SNHLY and CDR2 is FYNNEI in the germline V gene. The V segment lost 3 bases and the J segment 1 base; nucleotides outside the gene matches: 9. This CDR3 reads CASSDPTGGVKNTEAFF. The CDR3 DNA sequence: TGTGCCAGCAGTGACCCAACAGGGGGCGTTAAGAACACTGAAGCTTTCTTT.